This TCR beta chain emerged from a study of blood T cell repertoires in COVID-19. About the research overall: Italy, Spain and the United States were the sources of the convalescent and acute COVID-19 samples.

Symptom resolution, clearance, or two negative PCRs marked donors in Cohort 3 as recovered. The authors' processing: Amplified reference gene primers provided the basis for estimating nucleated cell counts. Only in-frame clones appear in the TCRdb table, and some are missing; sequencing was by immunoSEQ multiplex PCR. V and J calls and clone size are given by that table; D and trimming were obtained from the DNA. The data show some 200,000 clones, 88% seen once. Trimming took off 2 bases at V and 2 bases at J, with 19 bases between the two ends. CDR1 MNHEY and CDR2 SVGEGT come from the germline V gene. The CDR3 covers 18 residues.

The sample was PBMCs or T cells enriched from blood (not recorded which). The chain couples TRBV6-2 or TRBV6-3 to TRBJ1-5, with unresolved D. The sequence was collected from a woman aged 25 to 45 who had recovered from COVID-19. The CDR3 DNA is TGTGCCAGCAGTTACCCGAGGGAGTTTCGAAGGGGCAATCAGCCCCAGCATTTT. It yields the protein CASSYPREFRRGNQPQHF.